The 8 T cell receptor beta chains reported below all come from one sample, sequenced in a study of blood T cell repertoires in COVID-19 (dated by TCRdb to 2020 to 2021). Libraries came from the immunoSEQ multiplex PCR assay. The source is immuneACCESS, and TCRdb retained only in-frame sequences with V and J called. Part of the clones is not carried over; for the studies checked, unresolved V genes explain less than half of this, and the remainder is unexplained. The sample includes about 140,000 clones, with over 60% observed a single time. The ten most abundant clones make up less than 15% of the sample. The sequencing sample was made of peripheral blood. All receptors come from a man older than 75 with acute or convalescent COVID-19.

The chain carries TRBV30 and TRBJ2-7, with 9 bases matching TRBD2. The CDR3 runs to 14 residues. V lost 6 bases, J lost 0 bases, and 6 bases stayed unmatched. Germline CDR1 is GTSNPN and CDR2 is SVGIG (reference sequence). The CDR3 DNA reads TGTGCCTGCAAGACTAGCGGAAGCTCCTACGAGCAGTACTTC. The encoded protein is CACKTSGSSYEQYF.

The chain links TRBV2 to TRBJ2-1; D gene unclear. Germline lookup yields CDR1 SNHLY and CDR2 FYNNEI. The germline V and J ends were trimmed by 3 bases and 0 bases, with 21 bases remaining between them. The CDR3 length is 19 residues. The CDR3 reads CASSDEETERKSSYNEQFF. DNA of the CDR3: TGTGCCAGCAGTGATGAGGAGACGGAGCGCAAGAGCTCCTACAATGAGCAGTTCTTC.

The chain has TRBV14 and TRBJ2-3; 11 bases align to TRBD2. Germline V CDR1 and CDR2: SGHDN, FVKESK. This CDR3 has 14 residues. The V and J ends lost 7 bases and 5 bases, in that order; junction bases with no gene match: 5. The CDR3 DNA reads as TGTGCCAGCAATAGCGGGGGGGTTGAAGATACGCAGTATTTT. Its translation: CASNSGGVEDTQYF.

The chain recombines TRBV7-2 with TRBJ1-2, with TRBD1 as a possible D gene (5 bases). V was pared by 6 bases and J by 7 bases, with 15 bases between. The V gene's germline CDR1 is SGHTA and CDR2 FQGNSA. This CDR3 spans 13 amino acids. As DNA, the CDR3 is TGTGCCAGCAGACAAAACCAGGGATCTGGCTACACCTTC. Amino acids: CASRQNQGSGYTF.

The chain links TRBV19 to TRBJ1-2; D remains ambiguous. V lost 7 bases, J lost 5 bases, and 8 bases lay in between. The germline V gene has CDR1 LNHDA and CDR2 SQIVND (reference sequence). The CDR3 loop spans 11 amino acids. As DNA, the CDR3 is TGTGCCAGTATTGGAGAGTATGGCTACACCTTC. Translating it yields CASIGEYGYTF.

This chain uses TRBV6-4 with TRBJ2-2; 8 bases line up with TRBD1. The CDR3 extends over 16 amino acids. Germline values: CDR1 MRHNA, CDR2 SNTAGT. V gave up 0 bases and J gave up 6 bases; unmatched junction bases: 6. CDR3 loop: CASSDSEDRVAGELFF. CDR3 coding DNA: TGTGCCAGCAGTGACTCTGAGGACAGGGTGGCCGGGGAGCTGTTTTTT.

This chain links TRBV7-8 with TRBJ2-3; D not resolved. This CDR3 has 11 residues. CDR1 SGHVS and CDR2 FQNEAQ come from the germline V gene. Trimming took off 2 bases at V and 8 bases at J, with 5 bases between the two ends. This CDR3 is CASSLSVTQYF. CDR3 sequence (DNA): TGTGCCAGCAGCTTATCCGTTACGCAGTATTTT. The whole variable domain, filled in from reference TRBV7-8 and TRBJ2-3, reads GAGVSQSPRYKVAKRGQDVALRCDPISGHVSLFWYQQALGQGPEFLTYFQNEAQLDKSGLPSDRFFAERPEGSVSTLKIQRTQQEDSAVYLCASSLSVTQYFGPGTRLTVL.

This clone was observed at least ten times. The chain couples TRBV6-2 or TRBV6-3 to TRBJ2-3, with 10 bases that match TRBD1. CDR3 size: 15 residues. Germline CDR1 and CDR2: MNHEY and SVGEGT. Trimming at V came to 6 bases and at J to 3 bases, leaving 6 bases not matched to a gene. The DNA of the CDR3 is TGTGCCAGCAGCCCAGGACAGGGGGATACAGATACGCAGTATTTT. It translates to CASSPGQGDTDTQYF.